What follows are 8 T cell receptor beta chains derived from one specimen sequenced in a study of Ad26.COV2.S vaccination and SARS-CoV-2 variants. Here immunoSEQ multiplex PCR was the method, and the copy in TCRdb shows in-frame clones only, minus some. The profile shows 300,000 to 400,000 clones, around 87% of them singletons. Treatment denoted: around 19 received Ad26.COV2.S at low or high dose, single or two shots; several received placebo; per-sample allocation not given. Day 63 after the first injection of vaccine or placebo was the sampling time. The source material was peripheral blood, sampled in a trial of Ad26.COV2.S vaccine versus placebo. The receptors stem from a person between 18 and 59 years old who received the Ad26.COV2.S COVID-19 vaccine or a placebo.

V and J are TRBV7-9 and TRBJ2-7, with 7 bases aligning to TRBD2. Germline V gene lookup returns CDR1 SEHNR and CDR2 FQNEAQ (reference sequence). V lost 5 bases and J lost 3; bases outside the gene matches: 4. This CDR3 has 13 amino acids. The CDR3 DNA reads TGTGCCAGCAGCCAGGGAGGGGACTACGAGCAGTACTTC. It specifies CASSQGGDYEQYF.

The V gene is TRBV7-2, the J gene TRBJ2-3; 11 bases line up with TRBD2. Germline lookup yields CDR1 SGHTA and CDR2 FQGNSA. This CDR3 region has 17 residues. With V trimmed by 3 bases and J by 5 bases, 10 bases remained unmatched. The CDR3 nucleotides are TGTGCCAGCAGCTTTCGTTTAGCGGGGGGGCAAGGAGATACGCAGTATTTT. Its translation: CASSFRLAGGQGDTQYF.

The chain recombines TRBV9 with TRBJ1-6, with no clear D. In germline, CDR1 is SGDLS, CDR2 YYNGEE. There are 16 residues in the CDR3. Trimming removed 0 bases from V and 0 bases from J, with 7 bases in between. The DNA for the CDR3 is TGTGCCAGCAGCGTAGACCGAAGCTCCTATAATTCACCCCTCCACTTT. Its translation: CASSVDRSSYNSPLHF.

The rearrangement uses TRBV19 and TRBJ1-1; D not certain. The V and J ends lost 7 bases and 5 bases respectively, with 14 bases between them. The CDR3 has 13 amino acids. Germline CDR1 LNHDA, CDR2 SQIVND (reference sequence). CDR3 loop: CASNSGVITEAFF. In DNA, the CDR3 is TGTGCCAGTAATTCCGGGGTGATTACTGAAGCTTTCTTT. Full variable domain (missing parts from reference TRBV19 and TRBJ1-1): DGGITQSPKYLFRKEGQNVTLSCEQNLNHDAMYWYRQDPGQGLRLIYYSQIVNDFQKGDIAEGYSVSREKKESFPLTVTSAQKNPTAFYLCASNSGVITEAFFGQGTRLTVV.

The chain uses TRBV11-2 and TRBJ1-3; D uncertain. Germline V gene sequence: CDR1 SGHAT, CDR2 FQNNGV. The V end lost 1 base, the J end lost 0 bases, and 7 bases lay between the germline ends. There are 15 residues in the CDR3. The DNA for the CDR3 is TGTGCCAGCAGCTTAGGAGAGAGCTCTGGAAACACCATATATTTT. Translating it yields CASSLGESSGNTIYF.

The chain has TRBV6-5 and TRBJ2-7; D remains ambiguous. V lost 6 bases and J lost 0, with 15 bases in between. This CDR3 is 15 amino acids long. Per the germline V gene, CDR1 is MNHEY and CDR2 is SVGAGI. The CDR3 DNA reads as TGTGCCAGCAGACGACATGGGCCCTTCTCCTACGAGCAGTACTTC. Translation gives CASRRHGPFSYEQYF.

This chain's CDR3 is CAWTTPGRSYGYTF. CDR3 DNA: TGTGCCTGGACTACCCCCGGACGGTCCTATGGCTACACCTTC. The chain couples TRBV30 to TRBJ1-2; D unclear. V lost 4 bases and J 4 bases, leaving 16 bases between the germline ends. The CDR3 is 14 amino acids. Germline V gene lookup returns CDR1 GTSNPN and CDR2 SVGIG (reference sequence).

V gene TRBV19 combines with J gene TRBJ1-2; maybe TRBD1 (5 bases). Trimming shortened V by 0 bases and J by 6 bases, and 8 bases separated the two germline ends. Germline V gives CDR1 LNHDA, CDR2 SQIVND (reference sequence). The CDR3 extends over 13 amino acids. As DNA, the CDR3 is TGTGCCAGTAGTATAGATCCACAGGATGGCTACACCTTC. The encoded protein is CASSIDPQDGYTF.